This T cell receptor (beta chain) is drawn from a study of shared clonotypes between healthy human individuals. The CDR3 is 15 residues long. Germline lookup yields CDR1 SGHRS and CDR2 YFSETQ. With V trimmed by 3 bases and J by 4 bases, 3 bases remained unmatched. Cells designated naive CD8 were CD45RO-negative and were positively selected for CCR7, with terminally differentiated effector memory CD45RA+ cells excluded. Assay: immunoSEQ multiplex PCR; the TCRdb copy retains only in-frame clones and omits some. The data hold a few million clones, with around 93% observed a single time. The origin of this receptor is a man between 18 and 35 years old in good health. Some clones in this sample may be carry-over from other donors' samples. This chain connects TRBV5-1 to TRBJ2-3; 12 nucleotides match TRBD1. Sequencing used naive CD8+ T cells from PBMCs. CDR3 region: CASSWGQGAADTQYF. The CDR3 DNA follows: TGCGCCAGCAGCTGGGGACAGGGGGCAGCAGATACGCAGTATTTT.